Here is one T cell receptor (beta chain) with its context. It lacks a known antigen. Per-nucleotide qualities are absent, and no much larger clonotype sits a single base away. This sample was taken from a study of shared clonotypes between healthy human individuals (dated by TCRdb to the early 2020s). As for the study more broadly: The cohort included three men and a couple of women between 18 and 49 years of age. Per donor, three plates each were used for CD4 naive and CD4 memory, two for CD8 naive, and one for CD8 memory. The study deeply sequenced blood TCR repertoires of about 5 healthy adults to estimate repertoire size and the extent of clonotype sharing between individuals. To increase sequencing depth and limit assay-specific biases, different laboratories used diverse techniques to prepare libraries and sequence TCR repertoires. Each donor's leukapheresis produced roughly between roughly 0.85 and 10 billion PBMCs. Results and caveats for the whole study, not just this receptor: Pairwise subsampling led to the expectation that sequencing depth would affect the degree of clonotype sharing among donors. Even with the large sequencing depth, rarefaction of the sorted-subset datasets indicated that sequencing was incomplete. The small number of donors limited the genetic and exposure-history diversity represented. Larger estimated clonotype richness was generally found for naive subsets than for memory subsets. Sampling was limited to blood, and TCR repertoires in tissue likely differ from TCR repertoires in blood. Across a handful of donors, roughly 5.4% of naive CD4, 3% to 3.5% of naive CD8, roughly 2.2% of memory CD4, and 0.4% to 0.45% of memory CD8 clonotypes were shared. Compared with non-shared clonotypes, clonotypes shared by all four sorted-subset donors had higher generation probabilities.

CD8 naive samples were CD45RO-negative cells positively selected for CCR7, giving a CD45RA+CCR7+ population that excluded TemRA cells. The donors were healthy, HIV-negative adults with no recently reported acute infections or vaccinations. Every donor was a Caucasian adult living in Nashville, Tennessee, USA. After blood collection by leukapheresis, PBMCs were isolated using Ficoll-Histopaque density gradient centrifugation and then cryopreserved in the vapor phase of liquid nitrogen. Purity and quantity of every magnetically sorted T cell population were checked by analytical flow cytometry. From each sorted fraction, genomic DNA was isolated and quantified by UV absorbance on a Nanodrop 2000c. TCR CDR3 regions were amplified from genomic DNA by multiplex PCR using the deep immunoSEQ assay. Extracted genomic DNA from each cell subset was distributed evenly across all wells of several immunoSEQ 96-well plates, and each plate was treated as a replicate. For sorted subsets, about 220 ng of genomic DNA, equivalent to 30,000 or so T cell genomes, went into each replicate PCR. Purified libraries were quantified with a Qubit 3.0 fluorometer, sized on a Bioanalyzer 2100, and re-quantified with the KAPA Library Quantification kit. Each immunoSEQ 96-well plate was sequenced on its own single-read 150-cycle Illumina NextSeq 550 flow cell. Per the source publication's procedure: Because the immunoSEQ output held only junctional sequences and lacked quality scores, the filtering could not match the filtering applied to full-length reads. Sequences were annotated with PyIR, a Python wrapper for IgBLAST v1.9, and V/J genes and CDR3 were assigned using IMGT germline references. Reads were removed for weak V/J assignments (E-value above 1e-6), missing CDR3, stop codons, out-of-frame junctions, or ambiguous translated residues. V3J clonotypes were defined as sequences sharing an identical inferred V gene, J gene, and CDR3 amino acid sequence. Percentage overlap between repertoires was calculated by dividing the number of shared unique clonotypes by the size of the smaller repertoire. RTK rarefaction, the Chao1 estimator, and Recon v2.1 estimates of unobserved clonotypes were used to assess repertoire richness. Generation probabilities for all TCRbeta clonotypes obtained by the gDNA method from several donors were computed using OLGA. TCRdb limited this immuneACCESS table to in-frame rearrangements with V and J called. A share of clones is missing; checked studies link under half to unresolved V genes, and the rest is unexplained. For V, J and clone size, that table is used; D and trimming come from the DNA. This sample gives about 2.1 million clones in total; 85% to 95% of them show up just once. The ten biggest clones cover 1.7% of the sample.

V loses 3 bases, J loses 8 bases, and the germline ends lie 17 bases apart. From the cysteine up to the phenylalanine, the CDR3 has a length of 15 residues. The only DNA kept is the CDR3, 45 bases in frame from the first base. The germline V gene supplies CDR1 MNHNS and CDR2 SASEGT. The receptor comes from a man younger than 30 in good health. Some clones in this sample may be carry-over from other donors' samples. Input material: naive CD8+ T cells from PBMCs. Sample cell subset or site, as interpreted from the label and publication: CD45RA+CCR7+. The rearrangement combines TRBV6-1 with TRBJ2-1; the D gene is not confidently resolved. The CDR3 has the sequence CASSEAASPYDEQFF. The nucleotide sequence reads as follows: TGTGCCAGCAGTGAGGCGGCGAGCCCCTATGATGAGCAGTTCTTC.